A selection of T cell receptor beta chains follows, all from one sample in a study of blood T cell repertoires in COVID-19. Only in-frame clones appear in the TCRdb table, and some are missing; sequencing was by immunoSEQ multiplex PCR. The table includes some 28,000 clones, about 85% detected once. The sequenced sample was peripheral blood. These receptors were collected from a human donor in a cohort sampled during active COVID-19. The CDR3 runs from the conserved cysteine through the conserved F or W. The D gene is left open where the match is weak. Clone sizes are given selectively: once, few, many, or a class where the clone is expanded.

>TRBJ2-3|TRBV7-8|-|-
CASSLLTGSSTDTQYF
TGTGCCAGCAGCTTACTAACAGGGTCGAGCACAGATACGCAGTATTTT
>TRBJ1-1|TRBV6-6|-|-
CASRDTGSPEAFF
TGTGCCAGCAGAGATACAGGGAGCCCTGAAGCTTTCTTT
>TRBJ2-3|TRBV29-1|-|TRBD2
CSISSGPSTDTQYF
TGCAGCATCTCTAGCGGGCCTAGCACAGATACGCAGTATTTT
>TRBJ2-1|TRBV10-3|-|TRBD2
CAISEDGTSGNNEQFF
TGTGCCATCAGTGAGGATGGGACTAGCGGGAACAATGAGCAGTTCTTC
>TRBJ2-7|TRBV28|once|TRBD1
CASSNPRGTGDDEQYF
TGTGCCAGCAGCAACCCCCGAGGGACAGGGGATGACGAGCAGTACTTC
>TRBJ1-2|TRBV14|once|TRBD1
CASSQDRAGGYGYTF
TGTGCCAGCAGCCAAGATAGGGCAGGGGGCTATGGCTACACCTTC
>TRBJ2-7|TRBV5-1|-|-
CASSSGTPSYEQYF
TGCGCCAGCAGCTCCGGGACACCTTCCTACGAGCAGTACTTC
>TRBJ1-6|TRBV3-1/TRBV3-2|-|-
CASSPEPGRDSPLHF
TGTGCCAGCAGTCCCGAGCCGGGGAGGGATTCACCCCTCCACTTT
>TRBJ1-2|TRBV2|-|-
CASSGRERGGYTF
TGTGCCAGCAGTGGGAGGGAGAGGGGCGGCTACACCTTC
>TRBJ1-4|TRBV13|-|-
CASSLVGADNEKLFF
TGTGCCAGCAGCTTAGTAGGGGCGGATAATGAAAAACTGTTTTTT
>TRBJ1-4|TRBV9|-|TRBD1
CASSVQQGPNEKLFF
TGTGCCAGCAGCGTACAACAGGGGCCGAATGAAAAACTGTTTTTT
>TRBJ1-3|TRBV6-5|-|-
CASSYVGLGSGNTIYF
TGTGCCAGCAGTTACGTCGGTCTTGGCTCTGGAAACACCATATATTTT
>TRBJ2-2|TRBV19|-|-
CASSPRGWAANTGELFF
TGTGCCAGTAGTCCGAGGGGGTGGGCCGCGAACACCGGGGAGCTGTTTTTT
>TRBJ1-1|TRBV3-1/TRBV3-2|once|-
CASSAIGRRNTEAFF
TGTGCCAGCAGCGCAATAGGGAGGAGGAACACTGAAGCTTTCTTT
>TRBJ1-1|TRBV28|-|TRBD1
CASRRQGLNTEAFF
TGTGCCAGCCGCAGACAGGGATTGAACACTGAAGCTTTCTTT
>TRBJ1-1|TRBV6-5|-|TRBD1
CASSYRGTATFF
TGTGCCAGCAGTTATAGAGGGACAGCGACTTTCTTT
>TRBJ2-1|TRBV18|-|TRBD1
CASSPQGASYNEQFF
TGTGCCAGCTCACCACAGGGGGCATCCTACAATGAGCAGTTCTTC
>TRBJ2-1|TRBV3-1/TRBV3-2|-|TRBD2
CASSQGLAGLNEQFF
TGTGCCAGCAGCCAAGGACTAGCGGGGCTTAATGAGCAGTTCTTC
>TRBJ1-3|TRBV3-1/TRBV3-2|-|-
CASSQGAGGNTIYF
TGTGCCAGCAGCCAGGGGGCAGGCGGAAACACCATATATTTT
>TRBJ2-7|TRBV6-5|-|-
CASRGASSYEQYF
TGTGCCAGCAGAGGAGCCTCCTCCTACGAGCAGTACTTC